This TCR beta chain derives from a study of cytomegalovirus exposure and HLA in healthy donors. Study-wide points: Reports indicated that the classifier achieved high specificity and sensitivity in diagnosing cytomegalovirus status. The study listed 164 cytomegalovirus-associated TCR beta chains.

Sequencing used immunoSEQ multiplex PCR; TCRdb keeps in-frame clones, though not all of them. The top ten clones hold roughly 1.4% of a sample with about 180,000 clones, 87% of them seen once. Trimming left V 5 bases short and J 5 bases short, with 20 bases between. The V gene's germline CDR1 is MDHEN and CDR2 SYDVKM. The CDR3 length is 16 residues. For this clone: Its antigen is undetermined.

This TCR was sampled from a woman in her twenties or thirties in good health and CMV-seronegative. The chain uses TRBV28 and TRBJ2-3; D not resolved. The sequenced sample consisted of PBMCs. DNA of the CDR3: TGTGCCAGCAGTAGGTGGGCAGTGCCACGAGAAGATACGCAGTATTTT. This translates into CASSRWAVPREDTQYF.